One TCR beta chain is described in this entry. TCRdb independently ran MiXCR on the RT-PCR reads; one entry per CDR3 protein. The sample yields around 200,000 distinct CDR3 sequences, roughly 12% seen once. The ends were cut back, 4 bases at V and 1 base at J, with 11 bases in the middle. CDR3 size: 14 residues. Germline V CDR1 and CDR2: MNHEY, SVGEGT. The data derive from a study of response to subunit inactivated influenza vaccine. This sample also belongs to another study, concerning T cells expressing NK-cell markers. From that study: UMIs were included in TCR beta cDNA generated by 5'RACE template switching.

The receptor's source is a man aged 50 to 59 who received an inactivated influenza vaccine. The rearrangement joins TRBV6-2 or TRBV6-3 to TRBJ2-7, with D possibly being TRBD1 (6 bases). Sequenced material: CD8+ T cells sorted from PBMCs, taken about 12 days after vaccination. In nucleotides, the CDR3 is TGTGCCAGCAGTTCCTTGGGGGCTTCCTACGAGCAGTACTTC. Translated: CASSSLGASYEQYF.